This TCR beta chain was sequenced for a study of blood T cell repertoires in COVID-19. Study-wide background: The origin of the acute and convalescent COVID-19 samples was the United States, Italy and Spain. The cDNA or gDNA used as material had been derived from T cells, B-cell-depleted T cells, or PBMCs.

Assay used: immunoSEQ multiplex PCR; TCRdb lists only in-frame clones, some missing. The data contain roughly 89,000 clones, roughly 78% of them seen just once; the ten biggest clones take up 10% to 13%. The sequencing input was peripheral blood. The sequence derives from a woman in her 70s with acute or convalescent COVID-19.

The CDR3 DNA is TGTGCCAGCAGCTTGGAAGGGGCGCGCACCGGGGAGCTGTTTTTT. Protein product: CASSLEGARTGELFF. The chain couples TRBV5-8 to TRBJ2-2, with TRBD1 as a possible D gene (5 bases). The CDR3 covers 15 residues. Germline assignment: CDR1 SGHTS and CDR2 YDEGEE. V lost 0 bases, J lost 4 bases, and 10 bases lay in between.